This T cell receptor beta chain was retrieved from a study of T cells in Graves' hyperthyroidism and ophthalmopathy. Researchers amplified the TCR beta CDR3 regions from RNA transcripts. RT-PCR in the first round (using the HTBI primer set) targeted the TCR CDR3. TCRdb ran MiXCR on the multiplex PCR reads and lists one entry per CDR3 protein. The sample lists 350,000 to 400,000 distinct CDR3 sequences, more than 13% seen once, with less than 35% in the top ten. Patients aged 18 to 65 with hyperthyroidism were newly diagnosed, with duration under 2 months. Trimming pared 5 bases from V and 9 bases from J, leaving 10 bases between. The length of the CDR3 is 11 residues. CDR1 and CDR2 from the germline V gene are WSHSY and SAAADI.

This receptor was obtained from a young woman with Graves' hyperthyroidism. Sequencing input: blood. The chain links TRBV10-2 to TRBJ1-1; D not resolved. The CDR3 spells CASSTTLKAFF. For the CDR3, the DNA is TGCGCCAGCAGTACGACTCTAAAAGCTTTCTTT.